This T cell receptor (beta chain) was documented in a study of neurological immune-mediated disorders. Study at large: Of the approximately 34 patients who had multiple sclerosis, around 30 had the relapsing-remitting form and 3 had the secondary progressive form.

TCRdb reprocessed the 5' RACE reads via MiXCR and lists one record per CDR3 protein. The table records about 62,000 distinct CDR3 sequences, 3% to 4% of them present only once. The V end was cut by 6 bases, the J end by 3 bases, with 11 bases between. The CDR3 is 13 residues long. This clonotype has a count of ten or more. Sequenced input: PBMCs. The V call is TRBV12-3 or TRBV12-4, the J call TRBJ1-2; D might be TRBD1 (6 bases). The TCR was taken from a woman aged 45-59 years with multiple sclerosis. The CDR3 spells CASSNRVDYGYTF. The CDR3 DNA reads as TGTGCCAGCAGCAACAGGGTGGACTATGGCTACACCTTC.